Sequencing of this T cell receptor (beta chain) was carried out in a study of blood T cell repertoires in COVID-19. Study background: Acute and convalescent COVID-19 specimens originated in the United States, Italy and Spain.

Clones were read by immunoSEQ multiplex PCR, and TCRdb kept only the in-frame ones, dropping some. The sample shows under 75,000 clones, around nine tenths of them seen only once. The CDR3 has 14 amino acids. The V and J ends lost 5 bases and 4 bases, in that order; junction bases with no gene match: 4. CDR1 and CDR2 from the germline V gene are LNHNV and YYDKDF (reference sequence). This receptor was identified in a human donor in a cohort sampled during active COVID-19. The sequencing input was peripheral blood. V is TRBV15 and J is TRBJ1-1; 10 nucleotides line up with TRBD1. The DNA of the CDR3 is TGTGCCACCAGCGGGGGACAGGGGCGCACTGAAGCTTTCTTT. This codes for CATSGGQGRTEAFF.